The T cell receptor beta chain under discussion was sequenced for a study of OX40 agonist ivuxolimab in advanced cancers. The investigators sampled blood at baseline, at cycle 4 day 1, and at cycle 7 day 1. From germline, CDR1 is MNHNS and CDR2 SASEGT. This CDR3 contains 17 residues. Profiling relied on immunoSEQ multiplex PCR, and the TCRdb table lists in-frame clones only, not all of them. The data contain about 56,000 clones, over 80% of them seen just once; the ten biggest clones take up approximately 3.1%. Source: CD4+ or CD8+ T cells sorted from blood, taken in a trial of the OX40 agonist ivuxolimab. The chain has TRBV6-1 and TRBJ2-7, with 9 nucleotides matching TRBD2. TRBJ2-1 explains the end of the DNA better; the J call may be wrong. The clonotype comes from an adult with an advanced solid tumor such as melanoma, head and neck, liver or kidney cancer. In nucleotides, the CDR3 is TGTGCCAGCAGTGAAGCAGCCCTAGCGGGATCGTACAATGAGCAGTTCTTC. Amino acids: CASSEAALAGSYNEQFF.